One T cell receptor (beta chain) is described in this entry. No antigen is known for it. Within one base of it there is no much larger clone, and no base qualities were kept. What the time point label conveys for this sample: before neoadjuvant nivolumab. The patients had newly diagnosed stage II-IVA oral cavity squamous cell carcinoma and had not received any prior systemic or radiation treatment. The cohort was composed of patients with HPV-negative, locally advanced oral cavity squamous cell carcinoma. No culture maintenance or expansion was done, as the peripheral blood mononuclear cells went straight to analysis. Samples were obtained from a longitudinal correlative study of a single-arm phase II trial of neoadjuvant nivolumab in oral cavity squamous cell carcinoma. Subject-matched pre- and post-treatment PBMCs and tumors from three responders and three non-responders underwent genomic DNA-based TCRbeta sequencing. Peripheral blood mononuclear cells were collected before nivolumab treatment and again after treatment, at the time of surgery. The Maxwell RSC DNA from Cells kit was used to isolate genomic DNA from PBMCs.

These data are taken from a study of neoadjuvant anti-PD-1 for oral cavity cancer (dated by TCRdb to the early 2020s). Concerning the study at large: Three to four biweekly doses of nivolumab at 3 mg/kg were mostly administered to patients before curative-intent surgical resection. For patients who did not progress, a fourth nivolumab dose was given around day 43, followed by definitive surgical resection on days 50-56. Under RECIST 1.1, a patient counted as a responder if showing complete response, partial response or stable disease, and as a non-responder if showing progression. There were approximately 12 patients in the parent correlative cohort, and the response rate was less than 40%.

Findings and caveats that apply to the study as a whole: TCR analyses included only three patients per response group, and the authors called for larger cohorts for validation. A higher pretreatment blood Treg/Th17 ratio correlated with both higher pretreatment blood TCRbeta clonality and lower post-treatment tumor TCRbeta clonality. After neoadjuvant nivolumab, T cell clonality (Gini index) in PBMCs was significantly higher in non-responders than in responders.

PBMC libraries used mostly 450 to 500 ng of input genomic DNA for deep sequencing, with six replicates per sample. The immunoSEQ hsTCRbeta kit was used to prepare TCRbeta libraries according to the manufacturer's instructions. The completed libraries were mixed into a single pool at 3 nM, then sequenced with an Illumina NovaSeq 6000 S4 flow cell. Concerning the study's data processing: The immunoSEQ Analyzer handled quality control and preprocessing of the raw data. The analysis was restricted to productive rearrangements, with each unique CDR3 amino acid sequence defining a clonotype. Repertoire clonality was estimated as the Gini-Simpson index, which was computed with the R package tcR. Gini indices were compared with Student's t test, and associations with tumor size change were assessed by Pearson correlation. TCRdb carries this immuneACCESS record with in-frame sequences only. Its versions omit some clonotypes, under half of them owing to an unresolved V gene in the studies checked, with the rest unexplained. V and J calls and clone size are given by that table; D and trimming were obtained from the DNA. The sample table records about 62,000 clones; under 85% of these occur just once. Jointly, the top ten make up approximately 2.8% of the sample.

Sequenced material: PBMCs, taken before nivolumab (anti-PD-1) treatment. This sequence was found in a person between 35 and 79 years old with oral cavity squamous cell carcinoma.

The nucleotide sequence is given as TGTGCCAGCAGTCCGGACAGGGAGTATGGCTACACCTTC. It specifies CASSPDREYGYTF. The chain was built from TRBV6-1 and TRBJ1-2; 8 bases in the middle match TRBD1. The CDR3 starts with the cysteine, ends with the phenylalanine, and has 13 residues. Kept here is only the CDR3 DNA, which spans 39 bases and is read in frame from base 1. Unmatched junction bases come to 4, with V trimmed by 5 bases and J by 5 bases. CDR1 and CDR2, looked up from the germline V gene, are MNHNS and SASEGT.